What follows are 2 T cell receptor beta chains derived from one specimen sequenced in a study of T-cell memory formation after mild COVID-19. TCRdb re-analysed the 5' RACE reads in MiXCR, keeping a single row per CDR3 protein. Here the sample spans 200,000 to 250,000 distinct CDR3 sequences, about 15% being singletons. The specimen was PBMCs or a T cell subset sorted from them (not recorded which). These TCRs come from a man aged 18 to 30 who had mild COVID-19 (a few samples of this study predate the infection). Cell type and time point are not known.

This clonotype occurred a few times. This chain links TRBV24-1 with TRBJ2-5; D might be TRBD1 (6 bases). There are 15 residues in the CDR3. Germline loops: CDR1 KGHDR, CDR2 SFDVKD. Trimming took off 1 base at V and 4 bases at J, with 12 bases between the two ends. The CDR3 spells CATSDFRIGGETQYF. CDR3 coding DNA: TGTGCCACCAGTGATTTTCGGATAGGGGGAGAGACCCAGTACTTC.

This clonotype was counted at least ten times. CDR3 region: CASSIGQGTNNSPLHF. The CDR3 region has the DNA TGCGCCAGCAGCATCGGACAGGGCACCAATAATTCACCCCTCCACTTT. The chain joins TRBV5-1 to TRBJ1-6; 8 bases line up with TRBD1. The CDR3 contains 16 residues. V trimming: 4 bases; J trimming: 5 bases; junction bases outside the gene matches: 8. The V gene's germline CDR1 is SGHRS and CDR2 YFSETQ.